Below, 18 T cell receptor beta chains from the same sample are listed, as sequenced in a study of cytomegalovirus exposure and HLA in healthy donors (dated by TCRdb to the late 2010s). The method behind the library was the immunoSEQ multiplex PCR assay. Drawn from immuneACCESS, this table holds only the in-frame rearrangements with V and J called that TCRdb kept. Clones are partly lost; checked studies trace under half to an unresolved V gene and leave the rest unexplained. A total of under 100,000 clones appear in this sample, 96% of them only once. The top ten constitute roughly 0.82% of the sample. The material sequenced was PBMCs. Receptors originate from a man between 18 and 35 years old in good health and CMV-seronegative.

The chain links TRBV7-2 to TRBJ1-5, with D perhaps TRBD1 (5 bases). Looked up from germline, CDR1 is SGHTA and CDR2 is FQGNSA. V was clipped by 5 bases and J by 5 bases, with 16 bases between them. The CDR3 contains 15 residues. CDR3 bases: TGTGCCAGCAGCCTGGGGCAGGGCTTTTATCAGCCCCAGCATTTT. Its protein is CASSLGQGFYQPQHF. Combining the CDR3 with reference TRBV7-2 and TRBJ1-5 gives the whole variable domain GAGVSQSPSNKVTEKGKDVELRCDPISGHTALYWYRQSLGQGLEFLIYFQGNSAPDKSGLPSDRFSAERTGGSVSTLTIQRTQQEDSAVYLCASSLGQGFYQPQHFGDGTRLSIL.

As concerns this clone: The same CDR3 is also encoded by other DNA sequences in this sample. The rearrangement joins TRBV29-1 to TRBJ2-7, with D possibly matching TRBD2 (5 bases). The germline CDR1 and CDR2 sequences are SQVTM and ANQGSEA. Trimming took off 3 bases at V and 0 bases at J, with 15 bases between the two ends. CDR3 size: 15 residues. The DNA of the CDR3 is TGCAGCGTTGACGTCGTAACGGGGAGCTCCTACGAGCAGTACTTC. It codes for CSVDVVTGSSYEQYF.

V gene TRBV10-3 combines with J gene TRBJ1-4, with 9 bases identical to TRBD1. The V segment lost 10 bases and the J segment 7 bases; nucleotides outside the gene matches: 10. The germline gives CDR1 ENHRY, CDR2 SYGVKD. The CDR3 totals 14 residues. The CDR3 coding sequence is TGTGCCACGAGCGCACAGGGGGCGAGTGAAAAACTGTTTTTT. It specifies CATSAQGASEKLFF.

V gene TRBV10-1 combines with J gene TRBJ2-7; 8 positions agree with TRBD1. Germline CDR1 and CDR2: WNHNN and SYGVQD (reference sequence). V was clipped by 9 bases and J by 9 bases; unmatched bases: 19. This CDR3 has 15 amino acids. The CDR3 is CASRTSGTGARSQYV. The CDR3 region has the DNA TGCGCCAGTAGGACCTCCGGGACAGGAGCTCGGTCGCAGTACGTC.

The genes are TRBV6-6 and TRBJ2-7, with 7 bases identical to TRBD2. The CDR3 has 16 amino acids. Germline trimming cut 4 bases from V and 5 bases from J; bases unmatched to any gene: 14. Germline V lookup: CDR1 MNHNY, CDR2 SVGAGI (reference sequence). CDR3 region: CASSLFGAGVMNEQYF. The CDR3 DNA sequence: TGTGCCAGCAGTTTATTCGGGGCGGGAGTAATGAACGAGCAGTACTTC.

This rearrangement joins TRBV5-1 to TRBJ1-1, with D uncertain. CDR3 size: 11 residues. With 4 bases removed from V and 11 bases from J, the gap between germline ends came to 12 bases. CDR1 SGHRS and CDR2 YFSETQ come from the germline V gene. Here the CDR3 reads CASSGPAGAFF. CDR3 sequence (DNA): TGCGCCAGCAGCGGACCTGCGGGGGCTTTCTTT.

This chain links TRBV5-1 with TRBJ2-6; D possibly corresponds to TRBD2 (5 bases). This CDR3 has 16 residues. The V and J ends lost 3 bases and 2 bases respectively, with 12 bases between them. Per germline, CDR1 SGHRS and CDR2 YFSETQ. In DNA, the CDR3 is TGCGCCAGCAGCTACGGACTGCCGACTGGGGCCAACGTCCTGACTTTC. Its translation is CASSYGLPTGANVLTF.

The CDR3 loop reads CASSQVRRGQGNYGYTF. In nucleotides, the CDR3 is TGTGCCAGCAGCCAAGTTCGAAGAGGACAGGGGAATTATGGCTACACCTTC. The chain is built from TRBV14 and TRBJ1-2, with 9 bases aligning to TRBD1. The J segment lost 5 bases and the V segment lost 1 base, leaving 11 bases of the junction unmatched. This CDR3 is built from 17 residues. The germline CDR1 and CDR2 sequences are SGHDN and FVKESK.

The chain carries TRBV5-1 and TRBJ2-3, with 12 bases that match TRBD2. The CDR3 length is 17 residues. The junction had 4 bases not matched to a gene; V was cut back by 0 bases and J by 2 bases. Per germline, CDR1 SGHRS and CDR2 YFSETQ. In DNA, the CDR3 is TGCGCCAGCAGCTTGGGGGGACTAGCGGGTAACACAGATACGCAGTATTTT. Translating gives CASSLGGLAGNTDTQYF.

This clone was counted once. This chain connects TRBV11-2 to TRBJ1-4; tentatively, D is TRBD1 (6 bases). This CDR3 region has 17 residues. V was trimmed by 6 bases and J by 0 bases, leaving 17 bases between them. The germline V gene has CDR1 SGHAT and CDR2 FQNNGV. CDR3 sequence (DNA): TGTGCCAGCAGTCACCGGACAGCTCATTCAACTAATGAAAAACTGTTTTTT. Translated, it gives CASSHRTAHSTNEKLFF. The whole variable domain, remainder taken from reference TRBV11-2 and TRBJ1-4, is EAGVAQSPRYKIIEKRQSVAFWCNPISGHATLYWYQQILGQGPKLLIQFQNNGVVDDSQLPKDRFSAERLKGVDSTLKIQPAKLEDSAVYLCASSHRTAHSTNEKLFFGSGTQLSVL.

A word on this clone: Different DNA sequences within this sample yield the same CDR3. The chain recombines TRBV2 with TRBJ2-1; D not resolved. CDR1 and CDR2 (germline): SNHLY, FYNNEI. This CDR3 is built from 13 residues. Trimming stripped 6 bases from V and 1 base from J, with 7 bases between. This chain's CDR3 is CASRARSYNEQFF. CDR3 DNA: TGTGCCAGCAGGGCACGTTCCTACAATGAGCAGTTCTTC.

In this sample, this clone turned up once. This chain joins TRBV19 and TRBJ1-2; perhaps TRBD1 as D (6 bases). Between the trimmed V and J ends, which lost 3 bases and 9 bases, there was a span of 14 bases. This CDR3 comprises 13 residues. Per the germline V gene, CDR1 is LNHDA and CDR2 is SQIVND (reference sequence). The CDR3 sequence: CASSIGQHGSYTF. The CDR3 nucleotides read TGTGCCAGTAGTATTGGACAGCACGGGAGCTACACCTTC. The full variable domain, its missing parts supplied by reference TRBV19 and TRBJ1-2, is DGGITQSPKYLFRKEGQNVTLSCEQNLNHDAMYWYRQDPGQGLRLIYYSQIVNDFQKGDIAEGYSVSREKKESFPLTVTSAQKNPTAFYLCASSIGQHGSYTFGSGTRLTVV.

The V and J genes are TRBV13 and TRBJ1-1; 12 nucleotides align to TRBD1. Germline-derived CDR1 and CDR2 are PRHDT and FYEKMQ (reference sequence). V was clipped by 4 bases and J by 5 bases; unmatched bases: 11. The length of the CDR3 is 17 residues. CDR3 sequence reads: CASSSTGTGGVRTEAFF. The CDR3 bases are TGTGCCAGCAGCTCGACCGGGACAGGGGGCGTTAGGACTGAAGCTTTCTTT.

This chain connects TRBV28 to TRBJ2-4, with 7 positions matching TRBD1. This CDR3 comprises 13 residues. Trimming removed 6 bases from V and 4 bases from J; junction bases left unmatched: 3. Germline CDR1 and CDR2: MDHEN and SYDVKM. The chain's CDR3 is CASRGTAKNIQYF. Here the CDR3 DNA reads TGTGCCAGCAGGGGGACAGCTAAAAACATTCAGTACTTC.

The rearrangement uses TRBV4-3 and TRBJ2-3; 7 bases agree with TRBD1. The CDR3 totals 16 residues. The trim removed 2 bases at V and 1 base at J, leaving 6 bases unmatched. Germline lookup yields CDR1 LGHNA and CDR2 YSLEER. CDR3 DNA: TGCGCCAGCAGCCAACAAGACAGGGCTGGCACAGATACGCAGTATTTT. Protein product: CASSQQDRAGTDTQYF.

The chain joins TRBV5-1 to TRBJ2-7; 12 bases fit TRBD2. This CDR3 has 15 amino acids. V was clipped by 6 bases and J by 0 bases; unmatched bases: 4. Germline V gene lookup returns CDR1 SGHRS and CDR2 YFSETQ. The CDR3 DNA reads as TGCGCCAGCACACTAGCGGGGGGTAGCTCCTACGAGCAGTACTTC. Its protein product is CASTLAGGSSYEQYF.

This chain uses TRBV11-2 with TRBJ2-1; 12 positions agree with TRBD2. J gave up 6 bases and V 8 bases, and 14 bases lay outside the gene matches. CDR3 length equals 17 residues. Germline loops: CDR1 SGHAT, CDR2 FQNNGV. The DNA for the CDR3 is TGTGCCAGCGACGGACGGACTAGCGGGACACAAATCAATGAGCAGTTCTTC. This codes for CASDGRTSGTQINEQFF.

The CDR3: CASSLTTGDTEAFF. For the CDR3, the DNA is TGTGCCAGCAGCTTAACGACAGGGGACACTGAAGCTTTCTTT. This chain uses TRBV7-3 with TRBJ1-1, with TRBD1 identical over 8 bases. Unmatched junction bases numbered 0, after V lost 0 bases and J lost 3 bases. The CDR3 consists of 14 residues. Germline lookup yields CDR1 SGHTA and CDR2 FQGTGA.